These 4 T cell receptor beta chains came from one sample sequenced in a study of T cell repertoires in cytomegalovirus infection. Each CDR3 protein is one row after TCRdb ran MiXCR on the reads. The profile shows under 90,000 distinct CDR3 sequences, roughly 44% of them singletons. Their target antigens are unknown. The sample in question was CD8+ T cells from cultured PBMCs, obtained from culture after CMV antigen stimulation. The source of these receptors is a human donor in good health (CMV status not recorded). Some clones in this sample may be carry-over from other donors' samples.

V is TRBV11-3 and J is TRBJ2-1; TRBD2 matches 12 bases. CDR3 length: 17 residues. CDR1 and CDR2 from the germline V gene are SGHNT and YENEEA. V trimming: 1 base; J trimming: 4 bases; junction bases outside the gene matches: 5. CDR3 nucleotide sequence: TGTGCCAGCAGCTTAGGCCGGACTAGCGGGGTTTACAATGAGCAGTTCTTC. This gives the protein CASSLGRTSGVYNEQFF.

The chain recombines TRBV7-2 with TRBJ1-2, with 8 bases that match TRBD1. After removal of 1 base from V and 2 bases from J, the junction contained 6 bases not matched to a gene. The CDR3 length is 16 residues. Germline V gene data show CDR1 as SGHTA and CDR2 as FQGNSA. This CDR3 reads CASSLVPQGGNYGYTF. Here the CDR3 DNA reads TGTGCCAGCAGCTTAGTCCCACAGGGGGGGAACTATGGCTACACCTTC.

The DNA for the CDR3 is TGTGCCAGCAACTGGGAGCCTCAAGAGACCCAGTACTTC. Translation: CASNWEPQETQYF. J is TRBJ2-5 and V is TRBV28; D is possibly TRBD2 (5 bases). The CDR3 covers 13 residues. Germline-derived CDR1 and CDR2 are MDHEN and SYDVKM. V was shortened by 7 bases and J by 2 bases, with 11 bases between the two germline ends.

The J gene is TRBJ2-7, the V gene TRBV7-6; 7 bases fit TRBD2. CDR1 and CDR2 from the germline V gene are SGHVS and FNYEAQ. V gave up 2 bases and J gave up 0 bases; unmatched junction bases: 4. The CDR3 is 15 amino acids. The CDR3 is CASSLSGGSSYEQYF. Here the CDR3 DNA reads TGTGCCAGCAGCTTATCCGGGGGGAGCTCCTACGAGCAGTACTTC.